The TCR beta chain under discussion was sequenced for a study of post-analysis software for immune sequencing data. The wider study: Secondary progressive, relapsing-remitting and progressive-relapsing multiple sclerosis were among the included disease courses.

The TCR beta cDNA libraries contained unique molecular identifiers. cDNA molecules numbering approximately 500,000 came from roughly 1 to 10 million T cells. MiXCR was run by TCRdb on the PCR reads, yielding one entry per CDR3 protein. The profile shows 150,000 to 200,000 distinct CDR3 sequences, under 40% of them singletons. The sequence came from a girl aged 5 to 17 with multiple sclerosis. The sequencing here drew on blood, taken after autologous hematopoietic stem cell transplantation.

CDR3 in DNA: TGCAGCGCCGGGCTGGCCTCCTACGAGCAGTACGTC. This translates into CSAGLASYEQYV. This chain uses TRBV29-1 with TRBJ2-7, with D unclear. The germline V gene encodes CDR1 SQVTM and CDR2 ANQGSEA. The CDR3 totals 12 residues. Trimming took off 7 bases at V and 0 bases at J, with 10 bases between the two ends.